Below are 18 T cell receptor beta chains sequenced from a single sample in a study of blood T cell repertoires in COVID-19. Profiled with immunoSEQ multiplex PCR; TCRdb holds only in-frame clones, not every one. There are 65,000 to 80,000 clones in the sample; roughly 90% occur only once, and roughly 2.7% lies in the top ten. Sequencing used peripheral blood. These receptor sequences come from a man aged 65-85 years with active or convalescent COVID-19.

This chain uses TRBV5-4 with TRBJ2-3; D remains ambiguous. CDR3 length equals 14 residues. CDR1 is SGHNT and CDR2 is YYREEE in the germline V gene (reference sequence). The V end lost 2 bases, the J end lost 0 bases, and 7 bases lay between the germline ends. The CDR3 DNA reads TGTGCCAGCAGCTTTTCCCTAAGCACAGATACGCAGTATTTT. Protein sequence: CASSFSLSTDTQYF.

The V and J genes are TRBV25-1 and TRBJ1-2, with no clear D. The CDR3 runs to 14 residues. Germline CDR1 reads MGHDK; CDR2 reads SYGVNS. V lost 6 bases, J lost 1 base, and 12 bases lay in between. Written as DNA, the CDR3 is TGTGCCAGCAGGGGGAGGAATTTTAACTATGGCTACACCTTC. Protein product: CASRGRNFNYGYTF.

The V gene is TRBV3-1 (or the pseudogene TRBV3-2), the J gene TRBJ2-3; TRBD2 matches 8 bases. Trimming took 3 bases from V and 0 from J; bases not matched to a gene: 5. The CDR3 sequence is 16 residues long. Germline values: CDR1 LGHDT, CDR2 YNNKEL (reference sequence). The CDR3 sequence is CASSHQRGPSTDTQYF. For the CDR3, the DNA is TGTGCCAGCAGCCACCAGCGGGGGCCGAGCACAGATACGCAGTATTTT.

This clone was recorded once. The V gene is TRBV6-5, the J gene TRBJ1-3; 8 bases line up with TRBD1. The CDR3 runs 14 residues. The germline gives CDR1 MNHEY, CDR2 SVGAGI. Trimming removed 8 bases from V and 3 bases from J; junction bases left unmatched: 6. For the CDR3, the DNA is TGTGCCAGCTCCGGGACAGGTAGTGGAAACACCATATATTTT. Translation: CASSGTGSGNTIYF.

J is TRBJ2-1 and V is TRBV30; no definite D call. CDR1 and CDR2 from the germline V gene are GTSNPN and SVGIG (reference sequence). Deletions cut 2 bases from V and 2 bases from J, with 13 bases between. CDR3 length equals 15 residues. CDR3 loop: CAWSRVQAPYNEQFF. In DNA, the CDR3 is TGTGCCTGGAGTCGAGTCCAGGCACCCTACAATGAGCAGTTCTTC. The whole variable domain, remainder taken from reference TRBV30 and TRBJ2-1, is SQTIHQWPATLVQPVGSPLSLECTVEGTSNPNLYWYRQAAGRGLQLLFYSVGIGQISSEVPQNLSASRPQDRQFILSSKKLLLSDSGFYLCAWSRVQAPYNEQFFGPGTRLTVL.

This CDR3 reads CASSPQSGYEQYF. CDR3 DNA: TGTGCCAGCAGCCCCCAAAGCGGTTACGAGCAGTACTTC. V usage is TRBV11-2 and J usage is TRBJ2-7; D is possibly TRBD2 (5 bases). The CDR3 length is 13 residues. The V and J ends lost 5 bases and 4 bases respectively, with 12 bases between them. Germline CDR1 SGHAT, CDR2 FQNNGV.

The V gene is TRBV5-4, the J gene TRBJ2-1; 7 nucleotides agree with TRBD2. This CDR3 has 16 residues. V was pared by 4 bases and J by 0 bases, with 7 bases of the junction left unmatched. CDR1 is SGHNT and CDR2 is YYREEE in the germline V gene (reference sequence). Written as DNA, the CDR3 is TGTGCCAGCAGCGGGAGCGGGGCAAGCTCCTACAATGAGCAGTTCTTC. Its translation is CASSGSGASSYNEQFF.

This clone has more than one count but fewer than ten. The same CDR3 is also encoded by other DNA sequences in this sample. V is TRBV10-3 and J is TRBJ2-2; D gene uncertain. The germline V and J ends were trimmed by 0 bases and 4 bases, with 6 bases remaining between them. The CDR3 is made up of 14 amino acids. Germline-derived CDR1 and CDR2 are ENHRY and SYGVKD. The CDR3 bases are TGTGCCATCAGTGAGTCTCACTCCACCGGGGAGCTGTTTTTT. Protein: CAISESHSTGELFF.

This rearrangement joins TRBV6-2 or TRBV6-3 to TRBJ2-5, with 8 bases fitting TRBD2. V shed 4 bases and J 2 bases; nucleotides not matched to a gene: 12. Germline lookup yields CDR1 MNHEY and CDR2 SVGEGT. The CDR3 extends over 17 amino acids. CDR3: CASSSLGERGQQETQYF. CDR3 sequence (DNA): TGTGCCAGCAGTTCCCTCGGGGAGCGGGGGCAACAAGAGACCCAGTACTTC.

V is TRBV6-6 and J is TRBJ1-1, with TRBD1 matching 10 bases. The ends lost 1 base at V and 8 bases at J; junction bases unmatched: 4. Germline loops: CDR1 MNHNY, CDR2 SVGAGI (reference sequence). This CDR3 region has 14 residues. CDR3 loop: CASSYLGQGGEAFF. DNA for the CDR3: TGTGCCAGCAGTTACTTAGGACAGGGGGGAGAAGCTTTCTTT.

The chain has TRBV7-8 and TRBJ2-1, with a possible D match to TRBD2 (6 bases). The V end was cut by 5 bases, the J end by 3 bases, with 8 bases between. The germline gives CDR1 SGHVS, CDR2 FQNEAQ. The CDR3 is 13 amino acids. CDR3 region: CASSQGLYNEQFF. For the CDR3, the DNA is TGTGCCAGCAGCCAGGGACTCTACAATGAGCAGTTCTTC.

This clone has just one count. This chain uses TRBV7-9 with TRBJ2-2; TRBD2 matches at 10 bases. The CDR3 runs 14 residues. In germline, CDR1 is SEHNR, CDR2 FQNEAQ (reference sequence). Trimming removed 6 bases from V and 6 bases from J; junction bases left unmatched: 4. Written as DNA, the CDR3 is TGTGCCAGCAGAGCTAGCGGGGGTCCCGGGGAGCTGTTTTTT. This gives the protein CASRASGGPGELFF.

The chain employs TRBV21-1 and TRBJ2-2; TRBD2 reflects the table's D call only, with no check against the DNA. TRBV21-1 is marked as a pseudogene. The CDR3 is made up of 20 amino acids. The CDR3 region is CASSGSGTSGRAANTGELFF. CDR3 nucleotide sequence: TGTGCCAGCAGCGGATCCGGGACTAGCGGGAGAGCCGCGAACACCGGGGAGCTGTTTTTT.

V and J are TRBV2 and TRBJ1-1, with a possible D match to TRBD1 (6 bases). Germline-derived CDR1 and CDR2 are SNHLY and FYNNEI. There are 13 residues in the CDR3. V lost 8 bases to trimming and J lost 0 bases, with 10 bases between them. The chain's CDR3 is CASQQGMNTEAFF. The CDR3, as DNA: TGTGCCAGCCAACAGGGCATGAACACTGAAGCTTTCTTT.

The V and J genes are TRBV19 and TRBJ1-6, with D tentatively TRBD1 (5 bases). The CDR3 is 15 amino acids. Per germline, CDR1 LNHDA and CDR2 SQIVND (reference sequence). V was trimmed by 7 bases and J by 4 bases, leaving 14 bases between them. This CDR3 is CASTRGSGYNSPLHF. CDR3 nucleotide sequence: TGTGCCAGTACGCGGGGGTCCGGGTATAATTCACCCCTCCACTTT.

The chain couples TRBV15 to TRBJ2-3, with D maybe TRBD1 (6 bases). Germline V gene sequence: CDR1 LNHNV, CDR2 YYDKDF (reference sequence). Trimming removed 5 bases from V and 2 bases from J, with 29 bases in between. The CDR3 has 20 amino acids. CDR3 sequence reads: CATSPTTLLQGHIPTDTQYF. The CDR3 DNA follows: TGTGCCACCAGCCCTACGACTCTTTTACAGGGTCACATCCCCACAGATACGCAGTATTTT.

J is TRBJ2-2 and V is TRBV5-5, with TRBD2 matching 7 bases. Per the germline V gene, CDR1 is SGHKS and CDR2 is YYEKEE (reference sequence). The CDR3 totals 15 residues. V dropped 0 bases and J dropped 5; count of bases not matched to a gene: 4. The CDR3 loop is CASSLGAGATGELFF. In nucleotides, the CDR3 is TGTGCCAGCAGCTTGGGGGCGGGAGCTACCGGGGAGCTGTTTTTT.

The gene calls are TRBV5-1 and TRBJ2-2, with D perhaps matching TRBD1 (5 bases). The CDR3 is 15 amino acids. V gave up 2 bases and J gave up 2 bases, with 10 bases separating them. Germline loops: CDR1 SGHRS, CDR2 YFSETQ. CDR3 DNA sequence: TGCGCCAGCAGCTTTGGGCAGGGTAACACCGGGGAGCTGTTTTTT. Encoded protein: CASSFGQGNTGELFF. Drawing the rest from reference TRBV5-1 and TRBJ2-2, the complete variable domain is KAGVTQTPRYLIKTRGQQVTLSCSPISGHRSVSWYQQTPGQGLQFLFEYFSETQRNKGNFPGRFSGRQFSNSRSEMNVSTLELGDSALYLCASSFGQGNTGELFFGEGSRLTVL.